These 28 T cell receptor beta chains share one sample of origin, sequenced in a study of Ad26.COV2.S vaccination and SARS-CoV-2 variants. Produced via immunoSEQ multiplex PCR; TCRdb's table is partial and in-frame only. The table shows almost 400,000 clones, with 70% to 90% occurring only once. Indicated treatment: roughly 20 received Ad26.COV2.S at low or high dose, single or two shots; 5 received placebo; per-sample allocation not given. Sampling happened 63 days after the first vaccine or placebo injection. The material was peripheral blood, obtained in a trial of Ad26.COV2.S vaccine versus placebo. These receptors came from a person aged 18-60 years who received the Ad26.COV2.S COVID-19 vaccine or a placebo.

The chain carries TRBV11-3 and TRBJ1-4; 7 bases are a match to TRBD1. Germline assignment: CDR1 SGHNT and CDR2 YENEEA. The CDR3 is 17 amino acids. The V and J ends lost 4 bases and 0 bases, in that order; junction bases with no gene match: 8. The CDR3 spells CASSSTGVLSTNEKLFF. CDR3 in DNA: TGTGCCAGCAGCTCCACAGGGGTCCTATCAACTAATGAAAAACTGTTTTTT.

The chain uses TRBV11-3 and TRBJ2-4, with 9 bases aligning to TRBD1. Trimming removed 5 bases from V and 2 bases from J; junction bases left unmatched: 7. The CDR3 length is 16 residues. Germline V CDR1 and CDR2: SGHNT, YENEEA. The chain's CDR3 is CASSARDRASKNIQYF. The CDR3 DNA sequence: TGTGCCAGCAGCGCCCGGGACAGGGCCTCCAAAAACATTCAGTACTTC.

The genes are TRBV7-6 and TRBJ2-7; 8 nucleotides match TRBD2. Germline V gene sequence: CDR1 SGHVS, CDR2 FNYEAQ. J was trimmed by 7 bases and V by 6 bases; bases with no gene match: 17. This CDR3 has 16 residues. The CDR3 DNA is TGTGCCAGCAGTGGGCGGGAGACCTCGGCGGGGGGAGAGCAGTACTTC. Amino acids: CASSGRETSAGGEQYF.

As to this clone: One junction end does not reproduce the germline sequence, and a read error may be involved. This rearrangement joins TRBV5-4 to TRBJ1-6; 8 bases fit TRBD1. The CDR3 extends over 12 amino acids. Germline V gene sequence: CDR1 SGHNT, CDR2 YYREEE (reference sequence). The CDR3 is CAGRTGNSPLHF. The CDR3 DNA reads TGTGCCGGCAGGACAGGGAATTCACCCCTCCACTTT.

V usage is TRBV28 and J usage is TRBJ1-6; D call uncertain. The CDR3 consists of 15 residues. Deletions cut 3 bases from V and 6 bases from J, with 12 bases between. From germline, CDR1 is MDHEN and CDR2 SYDVKM. The DNA for the CDR3 is TGTGCCAGCAGTTTGGGAGGGCGGGGTAATTCACCCCTCCACTTT. Residues: CASSLGGRGNSPLHF. The variable domain in full, with the rest retrieved from reference TRBV28 and TRBJ1-6, is DVKVTQSSRYLVKRTGEKVFLECVQDMDHENMFWYRQDPGLGLRLIYFSYDVKMKEKGDIPEGYSVSREKKERFSLILESASTNQTSMYLCASSLGGRGNSPLHFGNGTRLTVT.

In DNA, the CDR3 is TGTGCCAGCTCACCACCCTCGGGGAACACTGAAGCTTTCTTT. Protein: CASSPPSGNTEAFF. This chain joins TRBV18 and TRBJ1-1; D unclear. Trimming cost V 0 bases and J 1 base, with 6 bases left between them. CDR1 and CDR2 (germline): KGHSH, LQKENI. The CDR3 totals 14 residues.

The V call is TRBV11-3, the J call TRBJ2-7; D gene ambiguous. V gave up 5 bases and J gave up 2 bases, with 16 bases separating them. Germline assignment: CDR1 SGHNT and CDR2 YENEEA. The length of the CDR3 is 15 residues. CDR3 region: CASSRYRDTTYEQYF. In DNA form, the CDR3 reads TGTGCCAGCAGCCGGTACCGAGACACCACCTACGAGCAGTACTTC.

The J gene is TRBJ2-7, the V gene TRBV27; 8 bases line up with TRBD1. The CDR3 contains 15 residues. Germline V lookup: CDR1 MNHEY, CDR2 SMNVEV (reference sequence). The junction had 8 bases not matched to a gene; V was cut back by 5 bases and J by 2 bases. For the CDR3, the DNA is TGTGCCAGCAGTCCCAGGACAGGGATGGCCTACGAGCAGTACTTC. Translating gives CASSPRTGMAYEQYF.

The rearrangement joins TRBV30 to TRBJ2-2, with TRBD2 as a possible D gene (5 bases). V lost 1 base to trimming and J lost 6 bases, with 12 bases between them. CDR3 length equals 14 residues. CDR1 is GTSNPN and CDR2 is SVGIG in the germline V gene (reference sequence). CDR3 DNA sequence: TGTGCCTGGAGTGGGCTAGCCGTGGCCGGGGAGCTGTTTTTT. Translated, it gives CAWSGLAVAGELFF.

V and J are TRBV19 and TRBJ1-1; possible D gene TRBD1, 6 bases. This CDR3 has 16 residues. Deletions cut 1 base from V and 0 bases from J, with 12 bases between. Germline-derived CDR1 and CDR2 are LNHDA and SQIVND (reference sequence). CDR3 amino acids: CASSIVGGLMNTEAFF. In nucleotides, the CDR3 is TGTGCCAGTAGTATAGTCGGGGGCCTCATGAACACTGAAGCTTTCTTT.

The V call is TRBV14, the J call TRBJ1-1; the D gene is possibly TRBD1 (5 bases). This CDR3 spans 14 amino acids. Looked up from germline, CDR1 is SGHDN and CDR2 is FVKESK. V lost 1 base and J 5 bases, leaving 11 bases between the germline ends. CDR3 in amino acids: CASSQVNGGTEAFF. The CDR3 bases are TGTGCCAGCAGCCAAGTCAACGGGGGGACTGAAGCTTTCTTT.

The rearrangement joins TRBV19 to TRBJ2-3; 8 bases line up with TRBD1. V shed 5 bases and J 4 bases; nucleotides not matched to a gene: 14. The length of the CDR3 is 17 residues. From germline, CDR1 is LNHDA and CDR2 SQIVND (reference sequence). The CDR3 region is CASSSQSRGRDADTQYF. CDR3 DNA sequence: TGTGCCAGTAGTTCCCAGAGCAGGGGGCGTGACGCAGATACGCAGTATTTT.

CDR3 region: CASSFQRGREKLFF. As DNA, the CDR3 is TGTGCCAGCAGTTTCCAGAGGGGGCGTGAAAAACTGTTTTTT. The V call is TRBV6-5, the J call TRBJ1-4; 7 bases are shared with TRBD1. Germline lookup yields CDR1 MNHEY and CDR2 SVGAGI. Losses at the gene ends were 4 bases for V and 7 bases for J; bases not matched to a gene: 6. The CDR3 runs to 14 residues.

V gene TRBV5-1 combines with J gene TRBJ1-1; D possibly corresponds to TRBD1 (5 bases). Germline lookup yields CDR1 SGHRS and CDR2 YFSETQ. With 1 base removed from V and 1 base from J, the gap between germline ends came to 8 bases. The CDR3 runs 14 residues. CDR3 DNA: TGCGCCAGCAGCTTGAGGCAGGGGAACACTGAAGCTTTCTTT. Encoded protein: CASSLRQGNTEAFF. Full variable domain (remainder filled in from reference TRBV5-1 and TRBJ1-1): KAGVTQTPRYLIKTRGQQVTLSCSPISGHRSVSWYQQTPGQGLQFLFEYFSETQRNKGNFPGRFSGRQFSNSRSEMNVSTLELGDSALYLCASSLRQGNTEAFFGQGTRLTVV.

The chain employs TRBV2 and TRBJ1-1; a possible D gene is TRBD1 (5 bases). This CDR3 has 13 amino acids. Germline-derived CDR1 and CDR2 are SNHLY and FYNNEI. V was shortened by 3 bases and J by 1 base, with 6 bases between the two germline ends. The CDR3 is CASSDQGNTEAFF. As DNA, the CDR3 is TGTGCCAGCAGTGATCAGGGGAACACTGAAGCTTTCTTT.

The V and J genes are TRBV6-5 and TRBJ1-5, with 7 nucleotides matching TRBD1. CDR1 and CDR2 from the germline V gene are MNHEY and SVGAGI. The CDR3 loop spans 14 amino acids. Unmatched junction bases numbered 4, after V lost 6 bases and J lost 2 bases. CDR3 bases: TGTGCCAGCAGGAACGGACAGGGCAATCAGCCCCAGCATTTT. This gives the protein CASRNGQGNQPQHF.

Here the CDR3 DNA reads TGTGCCAGCAGCCAACCCTGGGACGTCGGAAACACCATATATTTT. It translates to CASSQPWDVGNTIYF. The rearrangement links TRBV3-1 (or the pseudogene TRBV3-2) to TRBJ1-3; TRBD1 might be the D (5 bases). V lost 2 bases to trimming and J lost 4 bases, with 12 bases between them. Germline V gene data show CDR1 as LGHDT and CDR2 as YNNKEL (reference sequence). The CDR3 is made up of 15 amino acids.

The chain is built from TRBV29-1 and TRBJ2-7; 11 nucleotides match TRBD2. Germline V gives CDR1 SQVTM, CDR2 ANQGSEA. The CDR3 covers 14 residues. With 4 bases clipped from V and 0 bases from J, the junction kept 2 bases outside the gene matches. CDR3 bases: TGCAGCGTTGGTAGCGGGAGGGCCTCCTACGAGCAGTACTTC. This gives the protein CSVGSGRASYEQYF.

This clone was detected once. The chain has TRBV9 and TRBJ2-7; TRBD1 agrees at 7 bases. J lost 0 bases, V lost 2 bases, and 2 bases had no gene match. This CDR3 is built from 14 residues. Germline CDR1 reads SGDLS; CDR2 reads YYNGEE. The CDR3 DNA is TGTGCCAGCAGCGTGGGACAGAACTCCTACGAGCAGTACTTC. The encoded protein is CASSVGQNSYEQYF.

This chain links TRBV28 with TRBJ2-1; 9 bases agree with TRBD1. The CDR3 length is 15 residues. Germline V gene lookup returns CDR1 MDHEN and CDR2 SYDVKM. J gave up 4 bases and V 6 bases, and 7 bases lay outside the gene matches. CDR3 residues: CASSRRDRAYNEQFF. DNA for the CDR3: TGTGCCAGCAGCCGCCGGGACAGGGCATACAATGAGCAGTTCTTC.

V usage is TRBV7-6 and J usage is TRBJ2-7, with 8 bases lining up with TRBD1. Germline CDR1 is SGHVS and CDR2 is FNYEAQ. Germline trimming cut 3 bases from V and 3 bases from J; bases unmatched to any gene: 10. This CDR3 spans 16 amino acids. For the CDR3, the DNA is TGTGCCAGCAGCTTGGGGGGCGGACAGGGAAACTACGAGCAGTACTTC. Its translation is CASSLGGGQGNYEQYF.

The chain has TRBV4-1 and TRBJ2-3, with 10 nucleotides matching TRBD2. V gave up 1 base and J gave up 2 bases; unmatched junction bases: 3. Germline CDR1 reads MGHRA; CDR2 reads YSYEKL. CDR3 size: 16 residues. CDR3 DNA sequence: TGCGCCAGCAGCCAAGCACTAGCGGGGCCCACAGATACGCAGTATTTT. The encoded protein is CASSQALAGPTDTQYF.

CDR3 residues: CASGGRGLAGEWDEQFF. The DNA for the CDR3 is TGTGCCAGCGGGGGGCGTGGACTAGCGGGAGAATGGGATGAGCAGTTCTTC. The gene calls are TRBV13 and TRBJ2-1; 13 bases fit TRBD2. There are 17 residues in the CDR3. The V and J ends lost 8 bases and 8 bases, in that order; junction bases with no gene match: 15. Germline lookup yields CDR1 PRHDT and CDR2 FYEKMQ (reference sequence).

The gene calls are TRBV3-1 (or the pseudogene TRBV3-2) and TRBJ2-5; a possible D gene is TRBD2 (5 bases). This CDR3 contains 15 residues. The germline V and J ends were trimmed by 1 base and 5 bases, with 14 bases remaining between them. In germline, CDR1 is LGHDT, CDR2 YNNKEL (reference sequence). The CDR3 DNA is TGTGCCAGCAGCCAAGTCGGGTGGGAGTGGGAGACCCAGTACTTC. Encoded protein: CASSQVGWEWETQYF.

V gene TRBV18 combines with J gene TRBJ1-2, with D tentatively TRBD1 (5 bases). The V gene lost 3 bases and the J gene lost 8 bases, with 19 bases spanning the gap. This CDR3 contains 15 residues. Germline CDR1 is KGHSH and CDR2 is LQKENI. CDR3 DNA: TGTGCCAGCTCACCGGGGGGACGGATAGTCGAAGGCTACACCTTC. Translating it yields CASSPGGRIVEGYTF.

The gene calls are TRBV6-5 and TRBJ2-7; 8 bases map to TRBD2. V lost 6 bases to trimming and J lost 1 base; unmatched junction nucleotides: 8. This CDR3 has 15 residues. CDR1 is MNHEY, CDR2 SVGAGI, per germline. CDR3 in DNA: TGTGCCAGCAGGGTAGCGGGAAGGTCGTCCTACGAGCAGTACTTC. Translated, it gives CASRVAGRSSYEQYF.

This clone has a count of ten or more. The chain employs TRBV11-2 and TRBJ2-7, with 10 bases identical to TRBD1. The germline V gene has CDR1 SGHAT and CDR2 FQNNGV. V trimming: 5 bases; J trimming: 6 bases; junction bases outside the gene matches: 7. The CDR3 is 14 residues long. Here the CDR3 DNA reads TGTGCCAGCAGCGCCGGGACAGGGGCTGGCGAGCAGTACTTC. This gives the protein CASSAGTGAGEQYF.

This chain links TRBV12-3 or TRBV12-4 with TRBJ2-1; D call uncertain. This CDR3 has 12 amino acids. V gave up 5 bases and J gave up 5 bases, with 7 bases separating them. CDR3 loop: CASSPYDNEQFF. The CDR3, as DNA: TGTGCCAGCAGTCCGTACGACAATGAGCAGTTCTTC.